The entry that follows covers one TCR beta chain sequence. Its antigen is not identified. The sample originates from a study of cytomegalovirus exposure and HLA in healthy donors. Points from the study as a whole: An analysis was carried out at a later point. It showed that HLA-associated TCR beta chains were more clonally expanded than equally common non-associated chains.

The germline gives CDR1 LGHNA, CDR2 YNFKEQ. CDR3 length equals 19 residues. V lost 1 base and J lost 0, with 16 bases in between. Amplification used 60 Vbeta primers and 13 Jbeta primers. Original methodology: Later, an analysis found roughly 80 million unique TCR beta chains, and around 12 million of these were shared. The assay was immunoSEQ multiplex PCR, and TCRdb's table has in-frame clones only and misses some. V, J and clone size reflect that table, while D and trimming were determined from the DNA. Here the sample spans 95,000 to 150,000 clones, 81% being singletons. The TCR originated in a woman in her forties in good health and CMV-seronegative. Material: PBMCs. The chain has TRBV4-2 and TRBJ2-6, with D possibly TRBD1 on 6 matching bases. The CDR3 here is CASSQAVGQISSGANVLTF. The DNA of the CDR3 is TGTGCCAGCAGCCAAGCGGTCGGACAGATTAGCTCTGGGGCCAACGTCCTGACTTTC.